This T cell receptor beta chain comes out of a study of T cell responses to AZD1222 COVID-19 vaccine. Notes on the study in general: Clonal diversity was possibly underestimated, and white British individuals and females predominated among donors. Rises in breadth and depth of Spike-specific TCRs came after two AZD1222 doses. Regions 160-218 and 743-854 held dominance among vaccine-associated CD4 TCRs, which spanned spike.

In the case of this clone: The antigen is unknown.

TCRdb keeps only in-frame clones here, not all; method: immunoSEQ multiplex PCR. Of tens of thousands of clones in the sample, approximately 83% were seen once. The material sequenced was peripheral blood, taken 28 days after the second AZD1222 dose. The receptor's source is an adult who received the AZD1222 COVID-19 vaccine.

The CDR3 region is CASSPGGNQETQYF. The DNA for the CDR3 is TGTGCCAGCTCACCCGGCGGGAACCAAGAGACCCAGTACTTC. The chain couples TRBV18 to TRBJ2-5; possible D gene TRBD2, 6 bases. The CDR3 contains 14 residues. Germline values: CDR1 KGHSH, CDR2 LQKENI. The V gene lost 3 bases and the J gene lost 0 bases, with 8 bases spanning the gap.